This TCR beta chain is from a study of blood T cell repertoires in COVID-19. Study as a whole: COVID-19 samples from acute and convalescent phases originated in the United States, Italy and Spain.

Per the original methods: Estimation of nucleated cell counts relied on the amplification of reference gene primers. TCRdb's table, derived via immunoSEQ multiplex PCR, lists solely in-frame clones and lacks some. V and J calls and clone size are copied from that table; D and trimming were computed from the DNA. The data contain about 310,000 clones, roughly 90% of them singletons. This clone was seen only a few times. Trimming stripped 3 bases from V and 6 bases from J, with 18 bases between. The CDR3 has 15 residues. CDR1 and CDR2 from the germline V gene are SGHAT and FQNNGV. J is TRBJ2-7 and V is TRBV11-2; TRBD2 might be the D (5 bases). Source material: peripheral blood. This receptor was obtained from a woman aged 30 to 39 with COVID-19, enrolled during active disease. As DNA, the CDR3 is TGTGCCAGCAGCTTGGAGGCGTCTATAAAGGGCGAGCAGTACTTC. Protein: CASSLEASIKGEQYF.